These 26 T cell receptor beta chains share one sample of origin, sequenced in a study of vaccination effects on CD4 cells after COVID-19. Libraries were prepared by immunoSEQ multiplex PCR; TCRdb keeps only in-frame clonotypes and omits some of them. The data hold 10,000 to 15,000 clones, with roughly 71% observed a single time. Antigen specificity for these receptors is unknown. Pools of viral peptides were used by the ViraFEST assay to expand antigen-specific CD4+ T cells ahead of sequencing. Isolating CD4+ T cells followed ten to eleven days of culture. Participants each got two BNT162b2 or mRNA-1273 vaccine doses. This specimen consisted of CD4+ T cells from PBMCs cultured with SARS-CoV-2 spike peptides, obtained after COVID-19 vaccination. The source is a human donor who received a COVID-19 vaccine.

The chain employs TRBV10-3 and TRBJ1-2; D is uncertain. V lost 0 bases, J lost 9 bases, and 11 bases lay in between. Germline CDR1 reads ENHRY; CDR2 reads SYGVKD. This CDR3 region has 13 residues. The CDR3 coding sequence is TGTGCCATCAGTGAGTCAAACCTCCGTAGCTACACCTTC. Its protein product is CAISESNLRSYTF.

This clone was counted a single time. The CDR3: CASSLYGGYQPQHF. The CDR3 nucleotides are TGTGCCAGCAGTTTATATGGGGGATATCAGCCCCAGCATTTT. The J gene is TRBJ1-5, the V gene TRBV28, with D maybe TRBD1 (5 bases). Germline-derived CDR1 and CDR2 are MDHEN and SYDVKM. This CDR3 comprises 14 residues. V lost 1 base and J 5 bases, leaving 9 bases between the germline ends.

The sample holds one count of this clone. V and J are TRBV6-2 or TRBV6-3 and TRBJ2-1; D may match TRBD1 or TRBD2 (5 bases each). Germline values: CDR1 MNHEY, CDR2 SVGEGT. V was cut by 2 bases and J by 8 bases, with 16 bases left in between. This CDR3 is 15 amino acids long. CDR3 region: CASSYKRGLSYEQFF. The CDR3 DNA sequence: TGTGCCAGCAGTTACAAGAGGGGCCTTAGTTATGAGCAGTTCTTC.

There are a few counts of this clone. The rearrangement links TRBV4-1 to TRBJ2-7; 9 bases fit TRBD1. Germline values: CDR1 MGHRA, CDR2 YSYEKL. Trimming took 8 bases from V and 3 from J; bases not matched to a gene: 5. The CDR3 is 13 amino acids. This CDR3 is CASRETGGYEQYF. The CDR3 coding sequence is TGCGCCAGCCGAGAGACAGGGGGCTACGAGCAGTACTTC.

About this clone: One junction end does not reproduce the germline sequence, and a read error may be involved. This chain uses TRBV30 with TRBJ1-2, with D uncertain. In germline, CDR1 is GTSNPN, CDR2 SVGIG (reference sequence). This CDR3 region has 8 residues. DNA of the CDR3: TGTGCCTTGAGTGGCTACACCTTC. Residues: CALSGYTF.

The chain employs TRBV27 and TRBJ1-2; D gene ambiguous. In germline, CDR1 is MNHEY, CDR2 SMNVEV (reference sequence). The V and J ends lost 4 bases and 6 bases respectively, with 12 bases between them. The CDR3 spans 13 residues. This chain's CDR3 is CASSSSPRHGYTF. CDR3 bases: TGTGCCAGCAGTTCCTCCCCCCGGCATGGCTACACCTTC.

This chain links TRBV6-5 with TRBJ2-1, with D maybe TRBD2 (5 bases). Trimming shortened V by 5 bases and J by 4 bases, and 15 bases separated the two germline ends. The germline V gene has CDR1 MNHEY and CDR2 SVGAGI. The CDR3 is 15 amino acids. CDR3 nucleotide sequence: TGTGCCAGCAGTCCTGAGGGCCAGGCTTACAATGAGCAGTTCTTC. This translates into CASSPEGQAYNEQFF.

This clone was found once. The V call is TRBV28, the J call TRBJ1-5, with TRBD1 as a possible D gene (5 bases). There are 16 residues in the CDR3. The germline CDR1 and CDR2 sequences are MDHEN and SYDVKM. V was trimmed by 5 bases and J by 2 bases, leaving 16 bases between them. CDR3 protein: CASSTRKRTRNQPQHF. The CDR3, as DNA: TGTGCCAGCAGTACCCGCAAGCGGACACGCAATCAGCCCCAGCATTTT.

The DNA for the CDR3 is TGTGCCAGCTCACTAATGACAGGGCCCCTGAGCTCCTATAATTCACCCCTCCACTTT. Amino acids: CASSLMTGPLSSYNSPLHF. J is TRBJ1-6 and V is TRBV18; 7 bases line up with TRBD1. With 4 bases clipped from V and 0 bases from J, the junction kept 12 bases outside the gene matches. CDR1 KGHSH and CDR2 LQKENI come from the germline V gene. There are 19 residues in the CDR3.

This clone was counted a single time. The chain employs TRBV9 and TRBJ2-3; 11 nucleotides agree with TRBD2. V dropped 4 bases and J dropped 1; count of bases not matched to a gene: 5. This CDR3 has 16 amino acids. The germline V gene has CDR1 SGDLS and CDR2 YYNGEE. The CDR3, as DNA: TGTGCCAGCAGCCCATATAGCGGGAGGGGCACAGATACGCAGTATTTT. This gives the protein CASSPYSGRGTDTQYF.

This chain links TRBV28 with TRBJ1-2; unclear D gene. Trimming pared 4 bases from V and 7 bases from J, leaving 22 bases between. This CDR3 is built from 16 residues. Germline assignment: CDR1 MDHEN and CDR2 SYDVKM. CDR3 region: CASSSPSKGLTGGYTF. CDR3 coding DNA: TGTGCCAGCAGTTCCCCCTCAAAAGGGCTCACGGGTGGCTACACCTTC.

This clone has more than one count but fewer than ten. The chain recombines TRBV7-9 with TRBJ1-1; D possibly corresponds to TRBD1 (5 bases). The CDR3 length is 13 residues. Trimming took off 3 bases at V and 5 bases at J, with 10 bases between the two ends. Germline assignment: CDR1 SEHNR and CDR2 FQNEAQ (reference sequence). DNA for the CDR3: TGTGCCAGCAGCTTTCAGGGTGCAACTGAAGCTTTCTTT. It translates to CASSFQGATEAFF.

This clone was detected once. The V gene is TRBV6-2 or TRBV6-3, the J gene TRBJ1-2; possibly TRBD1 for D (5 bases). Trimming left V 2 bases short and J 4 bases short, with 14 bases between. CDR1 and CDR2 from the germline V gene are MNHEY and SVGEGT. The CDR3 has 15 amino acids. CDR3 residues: CASSYGAGETYGYTF. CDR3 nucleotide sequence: TGTGCCAGCAGTTACGGGGCAGGAGAGACCTATGGCTACACCTTC.

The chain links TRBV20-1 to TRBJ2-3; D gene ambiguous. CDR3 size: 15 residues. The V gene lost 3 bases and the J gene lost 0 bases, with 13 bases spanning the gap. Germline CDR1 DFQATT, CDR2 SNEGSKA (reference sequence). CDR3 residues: CSASSGRPSTDTQYF. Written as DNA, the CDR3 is TGCAGTGCTAGTTCGGGCAGGCCAAGCACAGATACGCAGTATTTT.

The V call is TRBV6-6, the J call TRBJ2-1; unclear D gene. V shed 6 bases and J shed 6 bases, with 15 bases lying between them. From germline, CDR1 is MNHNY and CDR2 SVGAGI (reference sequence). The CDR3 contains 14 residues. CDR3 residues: CASRENSVGNEQFF. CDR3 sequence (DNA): TGTGCCAGCAGGGAGAATTCGGTGGGCAATGAGCAGTTCTTC.

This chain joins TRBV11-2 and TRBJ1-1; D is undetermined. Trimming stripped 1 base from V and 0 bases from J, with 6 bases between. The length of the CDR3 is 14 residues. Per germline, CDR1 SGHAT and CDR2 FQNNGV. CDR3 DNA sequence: TGTGCCAGCAGCTTAGCTCACGTGAACACTGAAGCTTTCTTT. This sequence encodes CASSLAHVNTEAFF.

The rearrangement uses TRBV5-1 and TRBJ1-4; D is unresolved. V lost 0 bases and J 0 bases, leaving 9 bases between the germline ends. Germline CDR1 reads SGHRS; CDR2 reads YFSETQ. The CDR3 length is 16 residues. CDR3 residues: CASSLGRASTNEKLFF. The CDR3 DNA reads TGCGCCAGCAGCTTGGGCCGGGCCTCAACTAATGAAAAACTGTTTTTT.

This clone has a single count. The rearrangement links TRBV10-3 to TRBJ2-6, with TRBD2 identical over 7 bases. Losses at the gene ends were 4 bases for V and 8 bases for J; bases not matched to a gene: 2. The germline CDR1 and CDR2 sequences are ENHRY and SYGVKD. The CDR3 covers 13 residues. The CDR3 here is CAISGGGTNVLTF. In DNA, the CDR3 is TGTGCCATCAGTGGGGGGGGGACCAACGTCCTGACTTTC.

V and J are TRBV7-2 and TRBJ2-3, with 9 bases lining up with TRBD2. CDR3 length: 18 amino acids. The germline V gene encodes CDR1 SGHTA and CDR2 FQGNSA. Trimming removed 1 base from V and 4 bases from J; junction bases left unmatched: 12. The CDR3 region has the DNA TGTGCCAGCAGCTTAGAAGTAGCTTGGCGGGGGGGCGCAGATACGCAGTATTTT. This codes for CASSLEVAWRGGADTQYF. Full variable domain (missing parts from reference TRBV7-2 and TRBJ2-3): GAGVSQSPSNKVTEKGKDVELRCDPISGHTALYWYRQSLGQGLEFLIYFQGNSAPDKSGLPSDRFSAERTGGSVSTLTIQRTQQEDSAVYLCASSLEVAWRGGADTQYFGPGTRLTVL.

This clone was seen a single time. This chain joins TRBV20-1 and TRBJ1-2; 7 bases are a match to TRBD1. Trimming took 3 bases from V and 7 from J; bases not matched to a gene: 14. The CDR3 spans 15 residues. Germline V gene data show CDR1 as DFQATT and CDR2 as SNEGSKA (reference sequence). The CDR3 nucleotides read TGCAGTGCTAGTCAGTGGAGACAGGGAGTTCTTGGCTACACCTTC. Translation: CSASQWRQGVLGYTF.

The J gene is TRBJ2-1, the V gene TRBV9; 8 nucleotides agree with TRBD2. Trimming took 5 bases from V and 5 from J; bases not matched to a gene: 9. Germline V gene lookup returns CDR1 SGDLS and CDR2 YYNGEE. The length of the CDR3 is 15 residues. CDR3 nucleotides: TGTGCCAGCAGTGATAGCGCGGGGGGACACAATGAGCAGTTCTTC. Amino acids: CASSDSAGGHNEQFF.

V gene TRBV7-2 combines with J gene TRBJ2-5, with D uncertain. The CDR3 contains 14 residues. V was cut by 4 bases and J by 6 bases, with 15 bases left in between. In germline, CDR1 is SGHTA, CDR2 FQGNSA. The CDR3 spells CASSSPGRVQTQYF. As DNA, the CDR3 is TGTGCCAGCAGCTCCCCGGGCCGGGTGCAGACCCAGTACTTC.

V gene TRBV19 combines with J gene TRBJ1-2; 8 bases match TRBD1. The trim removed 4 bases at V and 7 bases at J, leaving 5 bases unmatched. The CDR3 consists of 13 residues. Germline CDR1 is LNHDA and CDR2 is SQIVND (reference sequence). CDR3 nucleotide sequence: TGTGCCAGTAGTAAACAGACAGGGGTTGGCTACACCTTC. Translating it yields CASSKQTGVGYTF.

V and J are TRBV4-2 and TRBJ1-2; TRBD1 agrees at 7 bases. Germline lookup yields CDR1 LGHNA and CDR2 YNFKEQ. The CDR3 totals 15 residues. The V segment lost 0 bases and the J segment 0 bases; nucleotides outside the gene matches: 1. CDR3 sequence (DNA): TGTGCCAGCAGCCAAGAGCAGGGGGCTAACTATGGCTACACCTTC. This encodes CASSQEQGANYGYTF.

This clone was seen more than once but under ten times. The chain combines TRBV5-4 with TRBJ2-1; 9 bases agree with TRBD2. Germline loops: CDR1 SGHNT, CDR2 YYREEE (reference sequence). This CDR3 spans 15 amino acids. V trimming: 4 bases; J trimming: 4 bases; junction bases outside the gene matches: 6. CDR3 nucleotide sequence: TGTGCCAGCAGCCTTGGCGGGGGGGCATACAATGAGCAGTTCTTC. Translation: CASSLGGGAYNEQFF.

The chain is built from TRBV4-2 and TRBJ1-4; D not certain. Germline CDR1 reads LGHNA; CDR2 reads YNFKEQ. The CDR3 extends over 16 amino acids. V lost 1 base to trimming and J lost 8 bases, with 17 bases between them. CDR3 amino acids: CASSQGLEGKGEKLFF. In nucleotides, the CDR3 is TGTGCCAGCAGCCAAGGTCTCGAGGGAAAAGGGGAAAAACTGTTTTTT.